Presented here are 23 T cell receptor beta chains from one specimen sequenced in a study of OX40 agonist ivuxolimab in advanced cancers. Libraries were constructed by the immunoSEQ multiplex PCR assay. The clones in this table, taken by TCRdb from immuneACCESS, are in-frame only. Not every clone is retained; where verified, under half of the shortfall comes from an unresolved V gene, and the cause of the rest is unknown. In this sample the table shows under 80,000 clones, roughly nine tenths of which occur a single time. The ten largest clones take up 0.7% to 0.9% of the sample. The input for sequencing was CD4+ or CD8+ T cells sorted from blood, taken in a trial of the OX40 agonist ivuxolimab. The receptors here all came from an adult with an advanced solid tumor such as melanoma, head and neck, liver or kidney cancer.

This sequence joins TRBV10-1 and TRBJ2-3, with 8 bases aligning to TRBD2. J gave up 1 base and V 0 bases, and 12 bases lay outside the gene matches. The CDR3 runs 19 residues. Germline CDR1 WNHNN, CDR2 SYGVQD (reference sequence). The CDR3 region has the DNA TGCGCCAGCAGTGAGTCGACTCGAGCGGGAGAGAGTCGCACAGATACGCAGTATTTT. This codes for CASSESTRAGESRTDTQYF.

V usage is TRBV5-1 and J usage is TRBJ1-5; D uncertain. CDR1 and CDR2 from the germline V gene are SGHRS and YFSETQ. With 0 bases removed from V and 1 base from J, the gap between germline ends came to 8 bases. This CDR3 spans 15 amino acids. CDR3 loop: CASSLAGVSNQPQHF. CDR3 nucleotide sequence: TGCGCCAGCAGCTTGGCCGGCGTCAGCAATCAGCCCCAGCATTTT.

The CDR3: CASSSVGGTEAFF. Here the CDR3 DNA reads TGTGCCAGCAGTTCAGTGGGAGGAACTGAAGCTTTCTTT. V gene TRBV6-5 combines with J gene TRBJ1-1; no clear D gene. The CDR3 runs 13 residues. V was trimmed by 4 bases and J by 5 bases, leaving 11 bases between them. The germline V gene has CDR1 MNHEY and CDR2 SVGAGI.

The V and J genes are TRBV7-9 and TRBJ1-2; maybe TRBD1 (6 bases). The V gene lost 1 base and the J gene lost 6 bases, with 12 bases spanning the gap. Per the germline V gene, CDR1 is SEHNR and CDR2 is FQNEAQ (reference sequence). CDR3 size: 14 residues. CDR3 sequence: CASSLGTDRDGYTF. The CDR3 DNA follows: TGTGCCAGCAGCTTAGGAACGGACAGAGATGGCTACACCTTC.

The V and J genes are TRBV13 and TRBJ2-7; 10 nucleotides align to TRBD1. Looked up from germline, CDR1 is PRHDT and CDR2 is FYEKMQ (reference sequence). V dropped 3 bases and J dropped 2; count of bases not matched to a gene: 1. CDR3 length equals 14 residues. The CDR3 protein is CASSLGQGTYEQYF. DNA for the CDR3: TGTGCCAGCAGCTTGGGACAGGGGACCTACGAGCAGTACTTC. Based on the CDR3 plus reference TRBV13 and TRBJ2-7, the full variable domain is AAGVIQSPRHLIKEKRETATLKCYPIPRHDTVYWYQQGPGQDPQFLISFYEKMQSDKGSIPDRFSAQQFSDYHSELNMSSLELGDSALYFCASSLGQGTYEQYFGPGTRLTVT.

This clone was seen only a few times. The chain carries TRBV7-8 and TRBJ1-2; 9 nucleotides agree with TRBD1. J lost 3 bases, V lost 2 bases, and 1 base had no gene match. This CDR3 has 14 residues. The germline gives CDR1 SGHVS, CDR2 FQNEAQ. CDR3 loop: CASSLRDRDYGYTF. The CDR3 DNA follows: TGTGCCAGCAGCTTAAGGGACAGGGACTATGGCTACACCTTC.

As concerns this clone: One end of the junction varies from germline; a read error may be responsible. The chain carries TRBV5-1 and TRBJ2-5, with D perhaps TRBD1 or TRBD2 (5 bases each). The CDR3 sequence is 15 residues long. CDR1 and CDR2 from the germline V gene are SGHRS and YFSETQ. The CDR3 bases are TGCGCCAGCAGCTTGGGCGGAACGTCGGGTGGGACCCGGTACTTC. It translates to CASSLGGTSGGTRYF.

This clone was observed a single time. This chain links TRBV7-2 with TRBJ2-3; D is ambiguous. There are 14 residues in the CDR3. Germline CDR1 SGHTA, CDR2 FQGNSA. V was pared by 5 bases and J by 6 bases, with 15 bases between. The CDR3 spells CASSPGSSDDTQYF. DNA of the CDR3: TGTGCCAGCAGCCCAGGATCATCGGACGATACGCAGTATTTT.

This rearrangement joins TRBV5-4 to TRBJ2-1; 10 positions match TRBD2. The CDR3 sequence is 17 residues long. Germline lookup yields CDR1 SGHNT and CDR2 YYREEE (reference sequence). Unmatched junction bases numbered 15, after V lost 0 bases and J lost 12 bases. The CDR3 reads CASSLGMRLAGVEGQFF. CDR3 DNA sequence: TGTGCCAGCAGCTTGGGGATGCGGCTAGCGGGAGTTGAGGGGCAGTTCTTC.

With regard to this clone: The same CDR3 also results from other DNA sequences found in this sample. This chain links TRBV12-5 with TRBJ2-1; TRBD2 agrees at 12 bases. Germline-derived CDR1 and CDR2 are LGHNT and FRNRAP. This CDR3 comprises 14 residues. V dropped 7 bases and J dropped 7; count of bases not matched to a gene: 5. CDR3 residues: CASAPSGGGNEQFF. The CDR3 region has the DNA TGTGCTAGTGCCCCTAGCGGGGGGGGTAATGAGCAGTTCTTC.

The chain is built from TRBV5-4 and TRBJ2-7; 8 bases match TRBD2. After removal of 3 bases from V and 3 bases from J, the junction contained 11 bases not matched to a gene. The CDR3 sequence is 16 residues long. Germline lookup yields CDR1 SGHNT and CDR2 YYREEE (reference sequence). CDR3: CASSSGGAAYVYEQYF. The CDR3, as DNA: TGTGCCAGCAGCTCGGGGGGGGCGGCTTATGTCTACGAGCAGTACTTC.

The V gene is TRBV18, the J gene TRBJ1-1; D remains ambiguous. The CDR3 covers 12 residues. Germline values: CDR1 KGHSH, CDR2 LQKENI. Trimming pared 3 bases from V and 7 bases from J, leaving 9 bases between. DNA of the CDR3: TGTGCCAGCTCACCCACCTCGGGTGAAGCTTTCTTT. Protein: CASSPTSGEAFF.

The V and J genes are TRBV27 and TRBJ2-2; 12 nucleotides agree with TRBD1. Germline V gene data show CDR1 as MNHEY and CDR2 as SMNVEV (reference sequence). The CDR3 covers 17 residues. J lost 7 bases, V lost 7 bases, and 13 bases had no gene match. The CDR3 nucleotides are TGTGCCAGCAAGAATAAACCGGGACAGGGGGCGGTCGGGGAGCTGTTTTTT. Translating gives CASKNKPGQGAVGELFF.

The chain joins TRBV28 to TRBJ2-1; TRBD2 matches 8 bases. This CDR3 has 15 residues. Losses at the gene ends were 6 bases for V and 0 bases for J; bases not matched to a gene: 4. Per germline, CDR1 MDHEN and CDR2 SYDVKM. This CDR3 reads CASRPSGFSYNEQFF. CDR3 DNA: TGTGCCAGCAGACCTAGCGGGTTCTCCTACAATGAGCAGTTCTTC.

The gene calls are TRBV27 and TRBJ2-7, with TRBD1 identical over 9 bases. Trimming at V came to 8 bases and at J to 7 bases, leaving 9 bases not matched to a gene. The germline V gene has CDR1 MNHEY and CDR2 SMNVEV (reference sequence). This CDR3 has 13 amino acids. The CDR3 DNA reads as TGTGCCAGCGCATGGGACAGGGAGGGGGAGCAGTACTTC. Its protein is CASAWDREGEQYF.

This chain links TRBV7-6 with TRBJ1-5; D ambiguous. Looked up from germline, CDR1 is SGHVS and CDR2 is FNYEAQ. The CDR3 loop spans 16 amino acids. Deletions cut 5 bases from V and 3 bases from J, with 17 bases between. CDR3 amino acids: CASSPGVRSLNQPQHF. The CDR3, as DNA: TGTGCCAGCAGCCCTGGCGTACGGTCCCTCAATCAGCCCCAGCATTTT.

The gene calls are TRBV6-6 and TRBJ1-1; tentative D call: TRBD1 (5 bases). Per germline, CDR1 MNHNY and CDR2 SVGAGI (reference sequence). The V and J ends lost 10 bases and 1 base respectively, with 13 bases between them. The CDR3 totals 13 residues. CDR3 protein: CATTRDQNTEAFF. The CDR3 DNA sequence: TGTGCCACCACGCGGGACCAGAACACTGAAGCTTTCTTT.

V gene TRBV30 combines with J gene TRBJ1-4; maybe TRBD1 (5 bases). Germline V CDR1 and CDR2: GTSNPN, SVGIG (reference sequence). The CDR3 runs 17 residues. Trimming pared 3 bases from V and 5 bases from J, leaving 22 bases between. The DNA of the CDR3 is TGTGCCTGGAGGAGTAAAGGGGCGGCCGCCTCCAATGAAAAACTGTTTTTT. Its translation: CAWRSKGAAASNEKLFF.

The CDR3 DNA is TGTGCCAGCAGACCAACAGGGGCTAGCGATGAGCAGTTCTTC. It translates to CASRPTGASDEQFF. The genes are TRBV6-4 and TRBJ2-1, with D perhaps matching TRBD1 (7 bases). Germline V gene lookup returns CDR1 MRHNA and CDR2 SNTAGT. V lost 6 bases to trimming and J lost 8 bases, with 17 bases between them. The CDR3 consists of 14 residues.

The chain combines TRBV19 with TRBJ2-4, with 11 bases that match TRBD1. Trimming cost V 5 bases and J 1 base; bases outside gene matches: 4. Germline loops: CDR1 LNHDA, CDR2 SQIVND (reference sequence). CDR3 length: 16 amino acids. CDR3 nucleotides: TGTGCCAGTAGTGTCGGACAGGGGGCCGCCAAAAACATTCAGTACTTC. It is translated as CASSVGQGAAKNIQYF.

This chain joins TRBV27 and TRBJ1-6; unclear D gene. The CDR3 spans 17 residues. With 0 bases removed from V and 0 bases from J, the gap between germline ends came to 9 bases. Germline V gene lookup returns CDR1 MNHEY and CDR2 SMNVEV (reference sequence). CDR3 sequence (DNA): TGTGCCAGCAGTTTATCGCGCCTGAGCTCCTATAATTCACCCCTCCACTTT. Amino acids: CASSLSRLSSYNSPLHF.

This chain joins TRBV4-2 and TRBJ2-1; tentatively, D is TRBD2 (6 bases). Trimming left V 0 bases short and J 12 bases short, with 12 bases between. This CDR3 contains 13 residues. Germline values: CDR1 LGHNA, CDR2 YNFKEQ. The CDR3 bases are TGTGCCAGCAGCCAAGATCGGGCGGGATGGCAGTTCTTC. It is translated as CASSQDRAGWQFF.

V usage is TRBV19 and J usage is TRBJ2-7, with 7 bases identical to TRBD1. The CDR3 loop spans 14 amino acids. The V gene end was trimmed by 4 bases and the J gene end by 3 bases; junction bases not matched to a gene: 6. The germline V gene has CDR1 LNHDA and CDR2 SQIVND (reference sequence). The chain's CDR3 is CASSTQTGNYEQYF. The CDR3 DNA sequence: TGTGCCAGTAGTACACAGACAGGGAACTACGAGCAGTACTTC.